Below are 16 T cell receptor beta chains sequenced from a single sample in a study of cytomegalovirus exposure and HLA in healthy donors (dated by TCRdb to about 2017). The library was built by means of the immunoSEQ multiplex PCR assay. For the multiplex PCR, a mixture combining 60 forward primers for TCR Vbeta segments and 13 reverse primers for TCR Jbeta segments was used. In TCRdb, the immuneACCESS table is reduced to in-frame sequences with V and J assigned. These tables do not hold every clone; where another copy was compared, an unresolved V gene accounts for under half, and the others remain unexplained. This sample holds some 180,000 clones; roughly 77% were observed only once. Together, the top ten hold about 2.5% of the sample. Sequences were obtained from PBMCs. The source of these receptors is a woman in her 30s in good health and CMV-seropositive.

A single count supports this clone. The J gene is TRBJ2-5, the V gene TRBV7-2; 9 nucleotides agree with TRBD2. Germline V lookup: CDR1 SGHTA, CDR2 FQGNSA. This CDR3 region has 17 residues. V trimming: 3 bases; J trimming: 4 bases; junction bases outside the gene matches: 12. For the CDR3, the DNA is TGTGCCAGCAGCTTGTCCTACGCCGGGACTAGCACAGAGACCCAGTACTTC. Translation gives CASSLSYAGTSTETQYF.

The chain is built from TRBV15 and TRBJ2-3; tentatively, D is TRBD2 (5 bases). The CDR3 consists of 17 residues. V lost 1 base, J lost 2 bases, and 16 bases lay in between. Germline V gives CDR1 LNHNV, CDR2 YYDKDF (reference sequence). CDR3 nucleotide sequence: TGTGCCACCAGCAGAGCCCTAGCTCCTACAAACACAGATACGCAGTATTTT. Translating gives CATSRALAPTNTDTQYF.

This clone was recorded once. The V gene is TRBV9, the J gene TRBJ2-7; the D gene is possibly TRBD2 (6 bases). Per the germline V gene, CDR1 is SGDLS and CDR2 is YYNGEE. V shed 3 bases and J shed 7 bases, with 17 bases lying between them. The CDR3 sequence is 14 residues long. CDR3 nucleotide sequence: TGTGCCAGCAGCGCTTCCAGGGTCGCGGGGGAGCAGTACTTC. It translates to CASSASRVAGEQYF.

The chain combines TRBV28 with TRBJ1-5; a weak D match, TRBD1 (6 bases). CDR1 is MDHEN and CDR2 is SYDVKM in the germline V gene. V was shortened by 6 bases and J by 6 bases, with 18 bases between the two germline ends. This CDR3 has 15 amino acids. CDR3 in amino acids: CASSPGGGLGQPQHF. The CDR3 bases are TGTGCCAGCAGCCCAGGCGGGGGGCTCGGTCAGCCCCAGCATTTT.

The chain joins TRBV5-8 to TRBJ2-5; 9 bases are a match to TRBD1. V lost 5 bases to trimming and J lost 5 bases; unmatched junction nucleotides: 1. The germline V gene has CDR1 SGHTS and CDR2 YDEGEE. The CDR3 has 12 amino acids. The CDR3 bases are TGTGCCAGCAGGGGGACAGGGGAGACCCAGTACTTC. Amino acids: CASRGTGETQYF. The entire variable domain, with the rest obtained from reference TRBV5-8 and TRBJ2-5, is as follows: EAGVTQSPTHLIKTRGQQATLRCSPISGHTSVYWYQQALGLGLQFLLWYDEGEERNRGNFPPRFSGRQFPNYSSELNVNALELEDSALYLCASRGTGETQYFGPGTRLLVL.

The rearrangement links TRBV7-6 to TRBJ2-1, with 11 nucleotides matching TRBD2. V lost 5 bases, J lost 7 bases, and 7 bases stayed unmatched. The CDR3 runs 15 residues. CDR1 and CDR2 (germline): SGHVS, FNYEAQ. The CDR3 sequence is CASSLTSGAGNEQFF. The CDR3 DNA is TGTGCCAGCAGCCTGACTAGCGGGGCAGGGAATGAGCAGTTCTTC.

This chain links TRBV19 with TRBJ2-3, with 9 positions matching TRBD1. V lost 6 bases to trimming and J lost 4 bases; unmatched junction nucleotides: 5. Germline CDR1 and CDR2: LNHDA and SQIVND (reference sequence). This CDR3 has 14 residues. CDR3 nucleotide sequence: TGTGCCAGTAGCTTGGGGACAGGGTCAGATACGCAGTATTTT. Translated: CASSLGTGSDTQYF. The full variable domain, completed using reference TRBV19 and TRBJ2-3, is DGGITQSPKYLFRKEGQNVTLSCEQNLNHDAMYWYRQDPGQGLRLIYYSQIVNDFQKGDIAEGYSVSREKKESFPLTVTSAQKNPTAFYLCASSLGTGSDTQYFGPGTRLTVL.

There are a few counts of this clone. The chain couples TRBV28 to TRBJ2-7, with 7 bases identical to TRBD1. Trimming cost V 3 bases and J 4 bases; bases outside gene matches: 12. Germline V gives CDR1 MDHEN, CDR2 SYDVKM. This CDR3 has 16 amino acids. The CDR3 spells CASSFLSIGGRYEQYF. In nucleotides, the CDR3 is TGTGCCAGCAGTTTCTTATCGATAGGGGGCCGGTACGAGCAGTACTTC.

The rearrangement uses TRBV4-1 and TRBJ2-1; the match to TRBD2 covers 12 bases. Germline assignment: CDR1 MGHRA and CDR2 YSYEKL. J was trimmed by 9 bases and V by 4 bases; bases with no gene match: 4. The CDR3 covers 14 residues. The DNA for the CDR3 is TGCGCCAGCAGCCGTCTAGCGGGGGGGGTTGAGCAGTTCTTC. It translates to CASSRLAGGVEQFF.

The J gene is TRBJ2-1, the V gene TRBV2; the match to TRBD1 covers 7 bases. The V and J ends lost 7 bases and 6 bases, in that order; junction bases with no gene match: 9. CDR1 and CDR2 (germline): SNHLY, FYNNEI. The CDR3 totals 14 residues. The CDR3 region has the DNA TGTGCCAGCATCTGGACAGGCGAACTCAATGAGCAGTTCTTC. It translates to CASIWTGELNEQFF.

This clone has just one count. The chain employs TRBV5-1 and TRBJ1-2; 8 nucleotides agree with TRBD1. Unmatched junction bases numbered 5, after V lost 1 base and J lost 3 bases. In germline, CDR1 is SGHRS, CDR2 YFSETQ. The CDR3 covers 15 residues. CDR3 coding DNA: TGCGCCAGCAGCTTGAACAGGGGGTGGCACTATGGCTACACCTTC. Translated: CASSLNRGWHYGYTF.

To note about this clone: An end of the junction does not agree with germline; a read error may underlie this. The rearrangement links TRBV7-9 to TRBJ1-5, with D possibly TRBD1 on 5 matching bases. CDR1 SEHNR and CDR2 FQNEAQ come from the germline V gene (reference sequence). The CDR3 sequence is 13 residues long. Here the CDR3 DNA reads TGTTCCAGCACCTTAGGTGGACACCAGCCCCAGCATTTT. The encoded protein is CSSTLGGHQPQHF.

V is TRBV2 and J is TRBJ1-1; D is uncertain. Germline V gene data show CDR1 as SNHLY and CDR2 as FYNNEI. V was cut by 4 bases and J by 4 bases, with 10 bases left in between. This CDR3 has 13 residues. The CDR3 DNA sequence: TGTGCCAGCAGTGCCCGAGTTTCCACTGAAGCTTTCTTT. This gives the protein CASSARVSTEAFF.

V usage is TRBV10-3 and J usage is TRBJ2-1, with TRBD2 identical over 7 bases. Per the germline V gene, CDR1 is ENHRY and CDR2 is SYGVKD. The V gene end was trimmed by 6 bases and the J gene end by 0 bases; junction bases not matched to a gene: 5. The CDR3 has 15 amino acids. CDR3 bases: TGTGCCATCAGCGAAGCGGGGAGCTCCTACAATGAGCAGTTCTTC. Its translation: CAISEAGSSYNEQFF.

CDR3 sequence (DNA): TGCGCCAGCAGCCCCGGACAGGGGATAGCAACTAATGAAAAACTGTTTTTT. As protein: CASSPGQGIATNEKLFF. V usage is TRBV5-1 and J usage is TRBJ1-4; TRBD1 aligns across 9 bases. The V gene's germline CDR1 is SGHRS and CDR2 YFSETQ. The CDR3 is made up of 17 amino acids. V shed 4 bases, J shed 0 bases, and the junction held 7 bases outside the gene matches. Supplemented by reference TRBV5-1 and TRBJ1-4, the full variable domain reads KAGVTQTPRYLIKTRGQQVTLSCSPISGHRSVSWYQQTPGQGLQFLFEYFSETQRNKGNFPGRFSGRQFSNSRSEMNVSTLELGDSALYLCASSPGQGIATNEKLFFGSGTQLSVL.

About this clone itself: Other DNA sequences of this sample code for an identical CDR3. The J gene is TRBJ1-2, the V gene TRBV28; no clear D gene. Trimming pared 3 bases from V and 8 bases from J, leaving 7 bases between. Germline V gene data show CDR1 as MDHEN and CDR2 as SYDVKM. CDR3 length equals 11 residues. CDR3 loop: CASSLTRGYTF. As DNA, the CDR3 is TGTGCCAGCAGTTTGACGAGGGGCTACACCTTC.